Listed below are T cell receptor beta chains from one sample, sequenced in a study of cytomegalovirus exposure and HLA in healthy donors. Produced via immunoSEQ multiplex PCR; TCRdb's table is partial and in-frame only. The sample consists of around 92,000 clones, around 81% of them appearing once. Sample: PBMCs. The source is a young man in good health and CMV-seronegative. The conserved cysteine and the conserved F or W are not part of the CDR3 here.

>TRBJ1-2|TRBV19
ASSEGSTNYGYT
>TRBJ2-5|TRBV18
ASSPREEETQY
>TRBJ1-1|TRBV28
ASSFSGQGNTEAL
>TRBJ1-3|TRBV5-1
ASSLEQGNGNTIY
>TRBJ2-3|TRBV11-2
ASGTWPDTQY
>TRBJ2-7|TRBV19
ASSGLAGGSSSYEQY
>TRBJ2-6|TRBV5-8
ASSLGTGGAGANVLT
>TRBJ1-6|TRBV5-6
ASSLSGGTGSSPLH
>TRBJ1-1|TRBV4-2
ASSQSTGQIRDTEAF
>TRBJ2-3|TRBV11-3
ASSLGRGQGDTQY
>TRBJ1-1|TRBV6-5
ASSSTGGHTEAF
>TRBJ1-4|TRBV5-1
ASSLGQGDEKLF
>-|TRBV13
ASSQTGDEQY
>TRBJ2-2|TRBV5-1
ASSLAASGAGELF
>TRBJ1-6|TRBV2
ASTVAPPGGMNHSPLH
>TRBJ2-3|TRBV14
ASSPGTARDTQY
>TRBJ2-5|TRBV19
ASSKAGGEETQY
>TRBJ2-2|TRBV15
ATSRGGQGQGGELF
>TRBJ2-3|TRBV5-1
ASSFTGTDTQY
>TRBJ1-5|TRBV19
ASTQTASNQPQH
>TRBJ2-1|TRBV4-1
ASSRRRLAGGVPYNEQF
>TRBJ1-4|TRBV9
ASSARQGTDEKLF
>TRBJ2-3|TRBV5-4
ASSSTSGVRTDTQY
>TRBJ1-4|TRBV7-9
SSSSTGVGEKLF
>TRBJ2-3|TRBV27
ASSLYSGGTDTQY
>TRBJ2-7|TRBV5-1
ASSHPTGASEQY
>TRBJ1-1|TRBV4-1
ASSQYGQAGNTEAF
>TRBJ2-2|TRBV5-4
ASSFRGGSGELF
>TRBJ2-7|TRBV7-9
SSTPGTGSYEQY
>TRBJ1-4|TRBV5-1
ASSIGQGALEKLF
>TRBJ1-3|TRBV13
ASSPIYSGNTIY
>TRBJ2-3|TRBV9
ASSSRTSGGELTDTQY
>TRBJ2-7|TRBV6-1
ASSEGLRYEQY
>TRBJ1-3|TRBV6-5
ASRRTGFGNTIY
>TRBJ2-7|TRBV7-6
ASSGSGRGYEQY
>TRBJ1-2|TRBV5-1
ASSSTGGDYGYT
>TRBJ1-5|TRBV27
ASSPYPPVQPQH
>TRBJ2-6|TRBV5-5
ASSEPRDSYLRANVLT
>TRBJ1-4|TRBV20-1
SAPDYEKLF
>TRBJ2-5|TRBV19
ASSIDGTSGGAWETQY
>TRBJ2-2|TRBV6-1
ASKAGAITGELF
>TRBJ2-1|TRBV10-3
AIRGDRGNGEQF